These 12 T cell receptor beta chains were sequenced from one sample in a study of T-cell memory formation after mild COVID-19 (dated by TCRdb to the early 2020s). The receptor library was made with 5' RACE. TCRdb names Illumina NovaSeq 6000 as the instrument used. TCRdb reprocessed the public reads (quality trimming at Q25 with fastp, clone calling with MiXCR) and kept in-frame beta chains. Under each unique CDR3 protein, matching rows form one entry showing the most common genes and DNA. In all, the sample holds about 350,000 distinct CDR3 sequences, and approximately 14% of those were seen once. The ten largest clones add up to about 20% of the sample. The specimen was PBMCs or a T cell subset sorted from them (not recorded which). These receptors were collected from a man younger than 30 who had mild COVID-19 (a few samples of this study predate the infection). The sample titles of this study are shuffled in the database, so cell type and time point are left out; the donor was told from shared clones.

This clonotype was counted only a few times. J is TRBJ1-1 and V is TRBV5-1, with D unclear. The CDR3 sequence is 13 residues long. V was pared by 3 bases and J by 4 bases, with 10 bases between. Germline CDR1 and CDR2: SGHRS and YFSETQ. CDR3 nucleotide sequence: TGCGCCAGCAGCTCCACAGCGAGCACTGAAGCTTTCTTT. The encoded protein is CASSSTASTEAFF.

This clonotype was seen a few times. Here the CDR3 reads CASSLGQDSTYEQYF. In DNA, the CDR3 is TGTGCCAGCAGCTTAGGACAGGATTCGACCTACGAGCAGTACTTC. This chain joins TRBV11-2 and TRBJ2-7; D is perhaps TRBD1 (6 bases). V lost 1 base, J lost 2 bases, and 12 bases lay in between. Germline CDR1 SGHAT, CDR2 FQNNGV. There are 15 residues in the CDR3. Complete variable domain (other parts from reference TRBV11-2 and TRBJ2-7): EAGVAQSPRYKIIEKRQSVAFWCNPISGHATLYWYQQILGQGPKLLIQFQNNGVVDDSQLPKDRFSAERLKGVDSTLKIQPAKLEDSAVYLCASSLGQDSTYEQYFGPGTRLTVT.

This clonotype has just one count. The chain carries TRBV2 and TRBJ2-7, with 10 bases aligning to TRBD2. The CDR3 has 15 residues. V dropped 6 bases and J dropped 3; count of bases not matched to a gene: 8. Germline assignment: CDR1 SNHLY and CDR2 FYNNEI. The CDR3 here is CASSQRLAGDYEQYF. CDR3 DNA sequence: TGTGCCAGCAGCCAGAGGCTAGCGGGGGACTACGAGCAGTACTTC.

The CDR3 DNA sequence: TGTGCCACCAGCAGAGATCGGAGCTCCTACGAGCAGTACGTC. Protein sequence: CATSRDRSSYEQYV. V gene TRBV15 combines with J gene TRBJ2-7; D ambiguous. Deletions cut 0 bases from V and 0 bases from J, with 6 bases between. Germline V gene sequence: CDR1 LNHNV, CDR2 YYDKDF (reference sequence). The CDR3 is made up of 14 amino acids.

The chain combines TRBV7-2 with TRBJ2-7; tentative D call: TRBD2 (6 bases). The CDR3 loop spans 15 amino acids. Germline V lookup: CDR1 SGHTA, CDR2 FQGNSA. V was shortened by 1 base and J by 2 bases, with 12 bases between the two germline ends. The CDR3 loop is CASSLDLRGTYEQYF. CDR3 nucleotides: TGTGCCAGCAGCTTAGACCTCCGCGGGACCTACGAGCAGTACTTC.

Here the CDR3 DNA reads TGTGCCAGCAGTTTACGGAGCGGCGCCGTTCTTTGGGGTACGCAGTATTTT. Its protein is CASSLRSGAVLWGTQYF. V usage is TRBV27 and J usage is TRBJ2-3; a possible D gene is TRBD2 (5 bases). The germline V gene encodes CDR1 MNHEY and CDR2 SMNVEV (reference sequence). V gave up 2 bases and J gave up 8 bases, with 23 bases separating them. There are 17 residues in the CDR3.

In this sample, this clonotype turned up a few times. The chain employs TRBV3-1 and TRBJ2-5; D unresolved. CDR1 LGHDT and CDR2 YNNKEL come from the germline V gene (reference sequence). The CDR3 sequence is 15 residues long. Trimming pared 3 bases from V and 5 bases from J, leaving 16 bases between. CDR3 sequence reads: CASSHPRSGGETQYF. The CDR3 region has the DNA TGTGCCAGCAGCCACCCCCGGTCCGGTGGGGAGACCCAGTACTTC.

V gene TRBV4-1 combines with J gene TRBJ2-7; D call uncertain. This CDR3 is 15 amino acids long. CDR1 MGHRA and CDR2 YSYEKL come from the germline V gene. V was clipped by 1 base and J by 6 bases, with 16 bases between them. The CDR3 reads CASSQGRLRRSEQYF. The CDR3 DNA reads as TGCGCCAGCAGCCAAGGCCGCCTACGAAGAAGCGAGCAGTACTTC.

The chain couples TRBV20-1 to TRBJ2-1; D is undetermined. The V end was cut by 1 base, the J end by 8 bases, with 21 bases between. The CDR3 is made up of 16 amino acids. Germline lookup yields CDR1 DFQATT and CDR2 SNEGSKA (reference sequence). CDR3 region: CSARVLAAGRKDEQFF. CDR3 nucleotide sequence: TGCAGTGCTAGAGTTCTGGCGGCAGGTAGAAAGGATGAGCAGTTCTTC.

This clonotype was recorded a few times. CDR3 sequence: CASSEPGNTEAFF. The CDR3 coding sequence is TGTGCCAGCAGTGAGCCAGGGAACACTGAAGCTTTCTTT. This chain uses TRBV6-1 with TRBJ1-1, with D hard to call. The germline gives CDR1 MNHNS, CDR2 SASEGT. V was shortened by 3 bases and J by 1 base, with 6 bases between the two germline ends. The CDR3 consists of 13 residues.

The chain uses TRBV12-3 or TRBV12-4 and TRBJ2-5; 7 nucleotides agree with TRBD2. This CDR3 comprises 11 residues. With V trimmed by 8 bases and J by 6 bases, 3 bases remained unmatched. This CDR3 reads CASLGGKTQYF. CDR3 nucleotide sequence: TGTGCCAGCCTGGGGGGGAAGACCCAGTACTTC.

This clonotype has only a few counts. The rearrangement uses TRBV20-1 and TRBJ2-5, with TRBD2 as a possible D gene (5 bases). Germline V gives CDR1 DFQATT, CDR2 SNEGSKA (reference sequence). The V end lost 0 bases, the J end lost 4 bases, and 12 bases lay between the germline ends. CDR3 length: 14 amino acids. In DNA form, the CDR3 reads TGCAGTGCTAGAGATCCAGGTCGGGGAGAGACCCAGTACTTC. Amino acid sequence: CSARDPGRGETQYF.